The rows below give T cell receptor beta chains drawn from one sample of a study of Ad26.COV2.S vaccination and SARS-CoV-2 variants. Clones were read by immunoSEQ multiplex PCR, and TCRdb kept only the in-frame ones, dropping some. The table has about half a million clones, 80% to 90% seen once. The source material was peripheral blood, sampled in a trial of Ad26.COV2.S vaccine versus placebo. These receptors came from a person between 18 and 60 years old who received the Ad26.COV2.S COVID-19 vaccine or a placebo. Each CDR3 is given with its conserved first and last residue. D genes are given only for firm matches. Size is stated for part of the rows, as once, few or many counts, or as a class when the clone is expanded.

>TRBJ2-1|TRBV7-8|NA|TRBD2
CASSYGGTGGQNEQFF
TGTGCCAGCTCCTACGGGGGAACGGGGGGGCAAAATGAGCAGTTCTTC
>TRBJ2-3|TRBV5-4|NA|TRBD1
CASSLVQGVPDTQYF
TGTGCCAGCAGCTTGGTTCAGGGGGTACCAGATACGCAGTATTTT
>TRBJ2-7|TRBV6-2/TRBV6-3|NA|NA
CASSYGRGEQYF
TGTGCCAGCAGTTACGGACGAGGCGAGCAGTACTTC
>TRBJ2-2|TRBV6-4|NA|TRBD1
CASSDTDRAGELFF
TGTGCCAGCAGTGACACCGACAGGGCCGGGGAGCTGTTTTTT
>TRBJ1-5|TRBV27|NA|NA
CASAYGGRQPQHF
TGTGCCAGCGCGTACGGTGGGCGGCAGCCCCAGCATTTT
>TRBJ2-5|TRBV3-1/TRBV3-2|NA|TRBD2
CASSLGLVWETQYF
TGTGCCAGCAGCCTGGGACTAGTCTGGGAGACCCAGTACTTC
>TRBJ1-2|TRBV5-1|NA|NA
CASSFDRNYGYTF
TGCGCCAGCAGCTTTGACAGGAACTATGGCTACACCTTC
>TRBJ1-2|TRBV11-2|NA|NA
CASSRDRNYGYTF
TGTGCCAGCAGCAGGGACCGCAACTATGGCTACACCTTC
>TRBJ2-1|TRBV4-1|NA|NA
CASSQDMGARSSYNEQFF
TGCGCCAGCAGCCAAGATATGGGGGCCAGGAGCTCCTACAATGAGCAGTTCTTC
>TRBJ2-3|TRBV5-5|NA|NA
CASSFARASDTQYF
TGTGCCAGCAGCTTTGCTAGGGCCTCAGATACGCAGTATTTT
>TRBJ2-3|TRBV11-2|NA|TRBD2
CASSPSGIGADTQYF
TGTGCCAGCAGCCCTAGCGGGATCGGAGCAGATACGCAGTATTTT
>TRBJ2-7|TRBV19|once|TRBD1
CASKLRTGTYEQYF
TGTGCCAGTAAACTACGGACAGGGACCTACGAGCAGTACTTC
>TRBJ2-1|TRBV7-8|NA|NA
CASSLEGILRGPNNEQFF
TGTGCCAGCAGCTTAGAGGGGATCCTCAGGGGACCAAACAATGAGCAGTTCTTC
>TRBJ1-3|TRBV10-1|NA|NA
CASSETKGSGNTIYF
TGCGCCAGCAGTGAAACTAAGGGCTCCGGAAACACCATATATTTT
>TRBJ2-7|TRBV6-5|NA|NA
CASSYSRDSYEQYF
TGTGCCAGCAGTTACTCGAGAGACAGCTACGAGCAGTACTTC
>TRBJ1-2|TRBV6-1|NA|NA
CASREDSRPNYGYTF
TGTGCCAGCAGGGAAGACAGCCGCCCTAACTATGGCTACACCTTC
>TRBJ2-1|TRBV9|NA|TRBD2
CASSVGGGGGIFEQFF
TGTGCCAGCAGCGTAGGGGGTGGCGGGGGGATTTTTGAGCAGTTCTTC
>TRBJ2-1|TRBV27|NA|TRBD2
CASSPMGGRGSRDEQFF
TGTGCCAGCAGCCCCATGGGGGGACGCGGGAGCAGGGATGAGCAGTTCTTC
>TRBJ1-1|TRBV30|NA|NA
CAWSAPKGNAEAFF
TGTGCCTGGAGTGCTCCGAAAGGGAACGCTGAAGCTTTCTTT
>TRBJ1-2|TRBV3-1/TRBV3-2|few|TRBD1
CASSARQGHSYTF
TGTGCCAGCAGCGCTCGACAGGGTCACAGCTACACCTTC
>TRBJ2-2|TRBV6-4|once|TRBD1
CASSKTGLSGELFF
TGTGCCAGCAGCAAGACAGGGCTGTCCGGGGAGCTGTTTTTT
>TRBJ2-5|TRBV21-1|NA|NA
CASSKGKSSGSAGDQETQYF
TGTGCCAGCAGCAAGGGAAAGTCTTCGGGATCAGCGGGAGACCAAGAGACCCAGTACTTC
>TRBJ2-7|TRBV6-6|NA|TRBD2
CASSVLTSHEQYF
TGTGCCAGCAGTGTGCTGACTAGCCACGAGCAGTACTTC
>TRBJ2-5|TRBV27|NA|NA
CASRSGEETQYF
TGTGCCAGCAGATCAGGGGAAGAGACCCAGTACTTC
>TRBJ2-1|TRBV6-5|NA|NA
CATLAGSYNEQFF
TGTGCCACCCTAGCAGGGTCCTACAATGAGCAGTTCTTC
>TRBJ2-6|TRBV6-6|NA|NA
CASSYSSEPGANVLTF
TGTGCCAGCAGTTACTCGTCCGAGCCTGGGGCCAACGTCCTGACTTTC
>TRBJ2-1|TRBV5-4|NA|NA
CASSLEGSSYNEQFF
TGTGCCAGCAGCTTGGAAGGAAGCTCCTACAATGAGCAGTTCTTC
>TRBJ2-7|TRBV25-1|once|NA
CASSRQDFYEQYF
TGTGCCAGCAGCCGTCAGGATTTCTACGAGCAGTACTTC
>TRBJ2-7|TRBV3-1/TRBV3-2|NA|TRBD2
CASSRAGGYEQYF
TGTGCCAGCAGCCGAGCGGGAGGATACGAGCAGTACTTC
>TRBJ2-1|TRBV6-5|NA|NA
CASTGVGEQFF
TGTGCCAGCACTGGGGTTGGCGAGCAGTTCTTC
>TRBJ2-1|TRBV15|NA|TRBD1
CATSRATGQAAQFF
TGTGCCACCAGCAGAGCCACCGGACAGGCGGCGCAGTTCTTC
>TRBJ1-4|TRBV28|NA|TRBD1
CASSVSGTGHEKLFF
TGTGCCAGCTCAGTTTCCGGGACAGGGCATGAAAAACTGTTTTTT
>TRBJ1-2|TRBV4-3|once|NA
CASSPDSFYGYTF
TGCGCCAGCAGCCCGGACAGTTTCTATGGCTACACCTTC
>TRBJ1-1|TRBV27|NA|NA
CASGGNMNTEAFF
TGTGCCAGCGGGGGCAACATGAACACTGAAGCTTTCTTT
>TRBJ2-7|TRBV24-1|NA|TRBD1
CATSDRPGQGINYEQYF
TGTGCCACCAGTGATCGACCGGGACAGGGTATAAACTACGAGCAGTACTTC
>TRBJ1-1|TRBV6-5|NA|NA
CASRPLTVMNTEAFF
TGTGCCAGCAGACCTCTGACTGTCATGAACACTGAAGCTTTCTTT
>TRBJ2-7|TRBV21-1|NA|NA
CASSNPNGTTYEQYF
TGTGCCAGCAGCAACCCCAACGGCACCACCTACGAGCAGTACTTC
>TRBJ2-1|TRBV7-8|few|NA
CASSLAYPQGEQFF
TGTGCCAGCAGCTTAGCGTACCCCCAGGGTGAGCAGTTCTTC
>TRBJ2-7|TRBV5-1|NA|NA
CASSFGPGAEQYF
TGCGCCAGCAGCTTTGGCCCTGGGGCGGAGCAGTACTTC
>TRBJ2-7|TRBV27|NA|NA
CASSSISASYEQYF
TGTGCCAGCAGTTCGATTAGCGCTTCCTACGAGCAGTACTTC
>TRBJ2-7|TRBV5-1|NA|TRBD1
CASSLAGTGAYEQYF
TGCGCCAGCAGCTTGGCCGGGACAGGGGCCTACGAGCAGTACTTC
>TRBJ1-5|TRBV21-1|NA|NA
CASSIHSDRGRNQPQHF
TGTGCCAGCAGCATCCATTCTGACAGGGGAAGAAATCAGCCCCAGCATTTT
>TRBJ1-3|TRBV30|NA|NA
CAWNDKGGNTIYF
TGTGCCTGGAACGACAAGGGTGGAAACACCATATATTTT
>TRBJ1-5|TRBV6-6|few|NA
CASSYLSGGSNQPQHF
TGTGCCAGCAGTTATCTTTCCGGGGGCAGCAATCAGCCCCAGCATTTT
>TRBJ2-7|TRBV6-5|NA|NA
CASSPTPGFYEQYF
TGTGCCAGCAGTCCTACCCCGGGGTTTTACGAGCAGTACTTC
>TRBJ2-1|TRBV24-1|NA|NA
CATSDTPQVLDDNEQFF
TGTGCCACCAGTGATACACCTCAGGTTTTGGACGACAATGAGCAGTTCTTC
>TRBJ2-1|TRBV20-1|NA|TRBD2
CSASQGGASGRFQQFF
TGCAGTGCTAGTCAGGGAGGGGCTAGCGGGAGGTTTCAGCAGTTCTTC
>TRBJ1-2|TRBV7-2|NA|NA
CASSLNSNRLDGYTF
TGTGCCAGCAGCTTAAATTCCAACCGGTTGGATGGCTACACCTTC
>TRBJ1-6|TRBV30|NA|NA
CAWRGGISNSPLHF
TGTGCCTGGAGAGGAGGGATCAGCAATTCACCCCTCCACTTT